Included here is one TCR beta chain sequence, with context. This clonotype was found many times. Its antigen target is currently unknown. There are no base qualities to consult, and no much larger clone falls within one base. The data stem from a study of T cells in Graves' hyperthyroidism and ophthalmopathy (dated by TCRdb to between 2018 and 2021). About the investigation overall: Peripheral blood samples were taken at the time of initial diagnosis, prior to any treatment. Thyroid tissue and blood T-cell repertoires from roughly six Graves' hyperthyroidism patients were also compared in the study. The 85 to 100 discovery patients were divided at random into training and test sets in a 7:3 ratio. TCR V-J signatures able to tell the groups apart were searched for in a discovery cohort of 100 or so patients, of whom 43 had Graves' ophthalmopathy and under 65 had stable Graves' hyperthyroidism. After sampling, hyperthyroidism patients received methimazole starting at 30 mg daily, and ophthalmopathy patients received high-dose intravenous methylprednisolone. The paper reports TCR Vbeta CDR3 sequencing of roughly 140 peripheral blood samples: around 45 ophthalmopathy, over 70 hyperthyroidism and about 17 progressor patients. Prospective prediction of ophthalmopathy was tested in an independent validation cohort consisting of 18 hyperthyroidism patients and about 17 patients who later progressed to ophthalmopathy.

The TCR beta CDR3 regions were amplified from the RNA transcripts. The first round of RT-PCR for the TCR CDR3 was performed with the HTBI primer set and the Qiagen OneStep RT-PCR kit. Libraries were constructed in a second round of multiplex PCR, after which size selection and purification were performed. Sequencing of the libraries was done on an Illumina HiSeq2000 using paired-end 100 bp reads. On the study's bioinformatics: SOAPnuke was used to process the raw data, throwing out any read that contained adapters or uncalled bases, had a mean Phred below 15, or lacked an exact constant-primer or identifier match. High-quality paired reads were merged with COPE v1.2.5, and unique nucleotide sequences were defined as clonotypes. Clonotypes were aligned to IMGT TRBV, TRBD and TRBJ reference segments using MiTCR v1.1. Analysis was restricted to V-J combinations with a frequency above 0.0001, which covered about 99% of repertoires. A TCS score was defined as the ratio of F50 (clonal expansion) to E x V (chaos), with BLOSUM62-based TCRdist applied between CDR3 peptides within each V-J. Welch's t-statistics and random forest reduced fewer than 600 V-J features to roughly 13, which were used in a naive Bayes classifier (R e1071). The public sequencing data were trimmed at Q25 with fastp and processed into clonotypes with MiXCR by TCRdb, which kept only in-frame beta chains. Identical CDR3 protein sequences are pooled into one entry, listed with their most common genes and DNA. The V and J calls shown here were made by TCRdb, not taken from the authors' results. In all, the sample holds around 490,000 distinct CDR3 sequences, and 20% of those were seen once. Over 45% of the sample is taken by the ten largest.

The cysteine opens and the phenylalanine closes a CDR3 of 13 amino acids. Only the CDR3 region is kept as DNA, spanning 39 bases read in frame from base 1. CDR1 and CDR2 are read off the germline V gene as SNHLY and FYNNEI. Germline trimming: 5 bases from V, 6 bases from J; junction bases outside gene matches: 5. On the study overall, not on this receptor specifically: No statistical method was used to set the sample size in advance, and investigators knew the group allocation. A model built on a 13 V-J signature distinguished ophthalmopathy from stable hyperthyroidism, reaching approximately 89% sensitivity and 81.08% specificity in cross-validation and 80%/75% in testing. In validation, the model predicted progression to ophthalmopathy a median of around 6.5 months before onset, with 70% to 71% sensitivity and roughly 79% specificity. Blood samples also contained most of the expanded thyroid clonotypes (frequency above 0.001), which suggests that blood repertoires may reflect thyroid immune responses.

Ophthalmopathy patients had moderately to severely active disease, Clinical Activity Score of at least 3, NOSPECS grade of at least 4, and duration under 3 months. Any patient with an uncontrolled infection, another autoimmune disease, pregnancy or lactation was excluded. Clinical symptoms, serum thyroxine and TRAb, thyroid ultrasound, and orbital computed tomography formed the basis for the diagnoses. PBMCs were isolated from 7.5 to 10 ml of fresh peripheral blood by Ficoll-Paque density gradient centrifugation. Total RNA was extracted using Trizol reagent, and RNA quality was assessed on an Agilent 2100 Bioanalyzer.

The rearrangement joined TRBV2 to TRBJ2-3, and TRBD1 aligns with 7 junction nucleotides. The clonotype originates from a middle-aged man with Graves' ophthalmopathy. The sequenced sample consisted of blood. CDR3 protein: CASSYFRGDTQYF. The DNA sequence follows: TGTGCCAGCAGTTACTTCAGGGGGGATACGCAGTATTTT.